Detailed here is one TCR beta chain. This entry comes from a study of shared clonotypes between healthy human individuals. Study background: Donor ages ranged 18 to 49 years: a couple of women, a few men.

In the original workflow: With immunoSEQ giving junction-only sequences and no quality scores, filtering differed. TCRdb's copy holds only in-frame clones and misses some; the assay was immunoSEQ multiplex PCR. V, J and clone size reflect that table, while D and trimming were determined from the DNA. In the table there are about 1,500,000 clones, 96% of which are singletons. CDR3 length: 12 amino acids. Germline V gene lookup returns CDR1 LGHNT and CDR2 FRNRAP. V lost 2 bases, J lost 8 bases, and 6 bases lay in between. J is TRBJ2-2 and V is TRBV12-5; D remains unclear. Sequencing was carried out using naive CD4+ T cells sorted from blood. Subset specified: CD45RA+ positively selected. This TCR was recovered from a man aged 30-40 years in good health. The CDR3 sequence is CASGLTTGELFF. The CDR3 DNA reads TGTGCTAGTGGTTTGACAACGGGGGAGCTGTTTTTT.